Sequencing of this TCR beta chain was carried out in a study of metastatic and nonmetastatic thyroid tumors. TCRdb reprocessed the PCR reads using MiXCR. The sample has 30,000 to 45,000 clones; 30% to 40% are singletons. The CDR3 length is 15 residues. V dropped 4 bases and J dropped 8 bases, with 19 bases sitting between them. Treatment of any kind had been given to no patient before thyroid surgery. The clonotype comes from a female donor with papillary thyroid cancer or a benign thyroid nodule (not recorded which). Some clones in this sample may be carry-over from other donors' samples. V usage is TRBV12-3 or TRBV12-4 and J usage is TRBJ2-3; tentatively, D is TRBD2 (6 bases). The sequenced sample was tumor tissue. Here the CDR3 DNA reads TGTGCCAGCAGTTCTCGTCAGGCCGCCGGGGGTACGCAGTATTTT. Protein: CASSSRQAAGGTQYF.